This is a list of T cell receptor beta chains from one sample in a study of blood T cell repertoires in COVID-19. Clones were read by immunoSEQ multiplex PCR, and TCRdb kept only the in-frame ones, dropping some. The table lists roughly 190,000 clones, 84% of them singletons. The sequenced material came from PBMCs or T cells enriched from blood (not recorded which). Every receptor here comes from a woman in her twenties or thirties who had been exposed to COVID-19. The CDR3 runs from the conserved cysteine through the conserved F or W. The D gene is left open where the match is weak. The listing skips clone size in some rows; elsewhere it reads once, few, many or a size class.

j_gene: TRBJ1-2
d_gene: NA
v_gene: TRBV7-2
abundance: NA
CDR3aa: CASSWQANYGYTF
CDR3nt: TGTGCCAGCAGCTGGCAGGCGAACTATGGCTACACCTTC

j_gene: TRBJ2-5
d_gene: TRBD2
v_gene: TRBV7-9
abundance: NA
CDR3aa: CASSLSLSRGGQETQYF
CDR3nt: TGTGCCAGCAGCCTCTCGCTTAGTCGCGGGGGCCAAGAGACCCAGTACTTC

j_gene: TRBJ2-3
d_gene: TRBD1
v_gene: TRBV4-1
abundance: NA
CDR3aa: CASSQNSGQKVTDTQYF
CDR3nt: TGCGCCAGCAGCCAAAACTCGGGACAGAAGGTCACAGATACGCAGTATTTT

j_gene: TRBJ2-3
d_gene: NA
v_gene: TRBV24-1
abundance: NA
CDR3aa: CATSDHTGNTDTQYF
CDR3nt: TGTGCCACCAGTGATCACACAGGGAACACAGATACGCAGTATTTT

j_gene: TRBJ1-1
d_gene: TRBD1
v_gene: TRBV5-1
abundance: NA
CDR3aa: CASSRSYRDRGLKAVRDTEAFF
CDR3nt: TGCGCCAGCAGCCGATCGTACCGGGACAGGGGACTAAAAGCGGTGCGCGACACTGAAGCTTTCTTT

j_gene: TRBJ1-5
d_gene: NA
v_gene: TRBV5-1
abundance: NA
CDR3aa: CASSPGDGQPQHF
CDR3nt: TGCGCCAGCAGCCCAGGGGATGGTCAGCCCCAGCATTTT

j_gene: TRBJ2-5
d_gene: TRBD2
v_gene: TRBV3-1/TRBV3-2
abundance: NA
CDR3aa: CASDAGGLRETQYF
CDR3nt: TGTGCCAGCGATGCGGGGGGGCTAAGAGAGACCCAGTACTTC

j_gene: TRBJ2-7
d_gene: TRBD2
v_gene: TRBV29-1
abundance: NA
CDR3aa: CSATSGGYEQYF
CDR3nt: TGCAGCGCGACTAGCGGGGGGTACGAGCAGTACTTC

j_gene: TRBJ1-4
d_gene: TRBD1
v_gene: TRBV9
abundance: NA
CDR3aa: CASSVGGTGYEKLFF
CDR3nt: TGTGCCAGCAGCGTAGGCGGGACAGGGTATGAAAAATTGTTTTTT

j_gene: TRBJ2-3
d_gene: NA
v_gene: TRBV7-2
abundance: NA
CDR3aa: CASSLVSDTQYF
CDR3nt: TGTGCCAGCAGCTTAGTATCAGATACGCAGTATTTT

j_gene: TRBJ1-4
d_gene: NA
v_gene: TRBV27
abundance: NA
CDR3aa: CASSLGNRREKLFF
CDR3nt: TGTGCCAGCAGTCTCGGTAACCGGAGGGAAAAACTGTTTTTT

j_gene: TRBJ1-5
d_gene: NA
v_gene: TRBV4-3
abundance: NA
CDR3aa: CASSQDQGQPQHF
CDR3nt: TGCGCCAGCAGCCAAGATCAGGGGCAGCCCCAGCATTTT

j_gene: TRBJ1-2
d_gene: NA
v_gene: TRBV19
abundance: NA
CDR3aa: CASSISARDYGYTF
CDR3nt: TGTGCCAGTAGTATTTCGGCCAGGGACTATGGCTACACCTTC

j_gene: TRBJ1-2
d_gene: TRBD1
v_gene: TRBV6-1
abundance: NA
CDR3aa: CASSAQGARGFDGYTF
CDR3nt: TGTGCCAGCAGTGCACAGGGGGCGCGGGGCTTCGATGGCTACACCTTC

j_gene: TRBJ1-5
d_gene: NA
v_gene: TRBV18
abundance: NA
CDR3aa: CASSLSASGDQPQHF
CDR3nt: TGTGCCAGCTCACTCTCTGCGTCAGGGGATCAGCCCCAGCATTTT

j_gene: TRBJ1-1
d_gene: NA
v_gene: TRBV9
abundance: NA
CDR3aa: CASSGEVTEAFF
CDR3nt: TGTGCCAGCAGCGGTGAGGTCACTGAAGCTTTCTTT

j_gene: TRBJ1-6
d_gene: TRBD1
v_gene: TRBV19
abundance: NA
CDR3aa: CASSIRTGITQYNSPLHF
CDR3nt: TGTGCCAGTAGTATCCGGACAGGGATCACCCAATATAATTCACCCCTCCACTTT

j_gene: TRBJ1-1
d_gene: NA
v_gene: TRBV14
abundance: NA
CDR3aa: CASSQGSGLEAFF
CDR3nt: TGTGCCAGCAGCCAAGGGTCTGGGCTCGAAGCTTTCTTT

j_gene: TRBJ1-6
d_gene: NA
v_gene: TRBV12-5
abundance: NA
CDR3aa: CASGFAKTAYNSPLHF
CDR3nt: TGTGCTAGTGGCTTCGCTAAGACAGCCTATAATTCACCCCTCCACTTT

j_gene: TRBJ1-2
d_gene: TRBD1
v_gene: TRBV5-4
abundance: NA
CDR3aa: CASSVRQGGGYTF
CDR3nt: TGTGCCAGCAGCGTTCGACAGGGGGGTGGCTACACCTTC

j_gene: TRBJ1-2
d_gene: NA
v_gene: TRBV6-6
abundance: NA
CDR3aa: CAILGGDFYGYTF
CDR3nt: TGTGCCATTCTCGGGGGGGACTTCTATGGCTACACCTTC

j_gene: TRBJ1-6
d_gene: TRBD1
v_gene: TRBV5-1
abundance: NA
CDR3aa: CASSLDTGVNSPLHF
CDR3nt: TGCGCCAGCAGCTTGGATACAGGGGTGAATTCACCCCTCCACTTT

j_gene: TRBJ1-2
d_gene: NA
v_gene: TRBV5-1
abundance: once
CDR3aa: CASTDSFYGYTF
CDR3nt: TGCGCCAGCACCGACAGTTTCTATGGCTACACCTTC

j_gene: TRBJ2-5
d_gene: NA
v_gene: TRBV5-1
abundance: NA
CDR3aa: CASSPDILGETQYF
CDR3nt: TGCGCCAGCAGCCCAGACATTTTAGGAGAGACCCAGTACTTC

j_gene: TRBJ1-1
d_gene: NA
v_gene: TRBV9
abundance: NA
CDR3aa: CASSVTENTEAFF
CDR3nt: TGTGCCAGCAGCGTCACAGAGAACACTGAAGCTTTCTTT

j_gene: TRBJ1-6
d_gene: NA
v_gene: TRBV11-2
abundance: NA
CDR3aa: CASSADRGSPLHF
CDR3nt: TGTGCCAGCAGCGCAGACAGAGGTTCACCCCTCCACTTT

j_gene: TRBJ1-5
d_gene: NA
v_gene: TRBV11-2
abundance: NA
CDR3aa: CASSKGTTGNQPQHF
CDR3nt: TGTGCCAGCAGCAAAGGGACAACGGGCAATCAGCCCCAGCATTTT

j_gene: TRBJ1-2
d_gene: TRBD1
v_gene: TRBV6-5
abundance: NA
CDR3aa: CASSYTGGSNYGYTF
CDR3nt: TGTGCCAGCAGTTATACAGGGGGATCTAACTATGGCTACACCTTC

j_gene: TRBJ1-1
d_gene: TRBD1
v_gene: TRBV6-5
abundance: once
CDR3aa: CASRTGTGRTEAFF
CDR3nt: TGTGCCAGCAGAACCGGGACAGGACGCACTGAAGCTTTCTTT